The clone carrying this T cell receptor (beta chain) came up a few times. As yet, its antigen is unknown. This specimen comes from a study of regulatory T cells in long-lasting Graves disease. General study results and limits: Among persistent patients, a larger number of public clonotypes were shared (around 3,000) than among newly diagnosed patients (roughly 910). Small numbers of samples may have cut accuracy.

The germline gives CDR1 GTSNPN, CDR2 SVGIG (reference sequence). CDR3 length: 15 residues. Germline trimming cut 2 bases from V and 4 bases from J; bases unmatched to any gene: 7. Time point in this sample: newly diagnosed GD, antithyroid drugs for less than 3 months. There was RNA extracted from PBMCs, and the TCR library was made from it. Investigators prepared the TCR beta libraries by applying iRepertoire HTBI primers and Arm-PCR of CDR3 regions. Each CDR3 protein gets one entry after TCRdb re-called the multiplex PCR reads with MiXCR. The sample contains more than 400,000 distinct CDR3 sequences, roughly 15% of which appear only once. These data also featured in a second study, about T cells in Graves' hyperthyroidism and ophthalmopathy. That paper adds: Patients aged 18 to 65 had newly diagnosed hyperthyroidism lasting under 2 months. Initially, a first-round RT-PCR of the TCR CDR3 employed the HTBI primer set.

The source of this sequence is a man in his forties with Graves disease. Material: peripheral blood mononuclear cells (PBMCs), obtained at new diagnosis, from a patient treated with antithyroid drugs. This rearrangement joins TRBV30 to TRBJ2-1, with TRBD2 matching 8 bases. The CDR3 nucleotides read TGTGCCTGGAGTTACCTCTCGGGAGGGTACAATGAGCAGTTCTTC. Translation: CAWSYLSGGYNEQFF.